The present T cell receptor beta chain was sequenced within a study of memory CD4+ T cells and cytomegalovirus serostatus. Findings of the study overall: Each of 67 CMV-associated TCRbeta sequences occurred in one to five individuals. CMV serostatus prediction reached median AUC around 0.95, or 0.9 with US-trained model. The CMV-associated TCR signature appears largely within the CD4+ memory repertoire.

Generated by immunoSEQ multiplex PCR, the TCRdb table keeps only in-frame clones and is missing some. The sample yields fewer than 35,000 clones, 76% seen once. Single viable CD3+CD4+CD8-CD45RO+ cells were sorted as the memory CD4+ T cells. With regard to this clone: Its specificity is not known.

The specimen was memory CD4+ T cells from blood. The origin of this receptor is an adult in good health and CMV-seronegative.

The CDR3 reads CASSWGQGIINEQFF. Here the CDR3 DNA reads TGTGCCAGTAGTTGGGGACAGGGAATAATCAATGAGCAGTTCTTC. The chain employs TRBV19 and TRBJ2-1; 9 bases line up with TRBD1. The junction had 8 bases not matched to a gene; V was cut back by 5 bases and J by 6 bases. In germline, CDR1 is LNHDA, CDR2 SQIVND (reference sequence). This CDR3 spans 15 amino acids.